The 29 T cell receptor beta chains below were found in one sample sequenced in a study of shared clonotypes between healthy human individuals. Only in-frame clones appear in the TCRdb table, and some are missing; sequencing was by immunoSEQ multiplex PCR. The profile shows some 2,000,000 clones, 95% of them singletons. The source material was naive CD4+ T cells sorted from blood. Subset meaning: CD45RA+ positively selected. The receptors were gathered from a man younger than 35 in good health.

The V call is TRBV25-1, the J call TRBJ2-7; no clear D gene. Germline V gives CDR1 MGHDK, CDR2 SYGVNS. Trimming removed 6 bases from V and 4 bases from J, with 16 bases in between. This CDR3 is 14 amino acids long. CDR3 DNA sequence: TGTGCCAGCAGCCCACCCCTACCGCCTTACGAGCAGTACTTC. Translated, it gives CASSPPLPPYEQYF.

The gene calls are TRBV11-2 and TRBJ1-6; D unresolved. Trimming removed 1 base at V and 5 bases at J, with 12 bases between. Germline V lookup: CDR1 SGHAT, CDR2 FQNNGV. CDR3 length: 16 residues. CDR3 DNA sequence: TGTGCCAGCAGCTTAGCTTCGGGCAGGAATAATTCACCCCTCCACTTT. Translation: CASSLASGRNNSPLHF.

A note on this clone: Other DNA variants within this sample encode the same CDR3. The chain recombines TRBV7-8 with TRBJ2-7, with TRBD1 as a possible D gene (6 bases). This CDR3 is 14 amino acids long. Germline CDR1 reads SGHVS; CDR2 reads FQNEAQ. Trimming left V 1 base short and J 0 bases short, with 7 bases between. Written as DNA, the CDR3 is TGTGCCAGCAGCTTAGTAGGGGGCTCCTACGAGCAGTACTTC. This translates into CASSLVGGSYEQYF.

For the CDR3, the DNA is TGTGCCTGGAGTGTACGCCCGGGTAACTATGGCTACACCTTC. Its translation: CAWSVRPGNYGYTF. The V and J genes are TRBV30 and TRBJ1-2; unclear D gene. Trimming removed 0 bases at V and 1 base at J, with 9 bases between. This CDR3 has 14 residues. Germline values: CDR1 GTSNPN, CDR2 SVGIG (reference sequence).

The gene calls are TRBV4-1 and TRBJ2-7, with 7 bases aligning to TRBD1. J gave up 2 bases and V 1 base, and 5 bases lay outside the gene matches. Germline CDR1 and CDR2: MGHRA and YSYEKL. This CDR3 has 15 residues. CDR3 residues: CASSQVDGQAYEQYF. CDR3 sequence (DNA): TGCGCCAGCAGCCAAGTGGATGGACAGGCCTACGAGCAGTACTTC.

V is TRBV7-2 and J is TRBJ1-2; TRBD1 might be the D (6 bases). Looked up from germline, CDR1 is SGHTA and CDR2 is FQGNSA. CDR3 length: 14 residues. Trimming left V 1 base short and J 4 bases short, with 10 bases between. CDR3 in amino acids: CASSLGQEPYGYTF. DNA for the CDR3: TGTGCCAGCAGCTTAGGACAGGAGCCCTATGGCTACACCTTC.

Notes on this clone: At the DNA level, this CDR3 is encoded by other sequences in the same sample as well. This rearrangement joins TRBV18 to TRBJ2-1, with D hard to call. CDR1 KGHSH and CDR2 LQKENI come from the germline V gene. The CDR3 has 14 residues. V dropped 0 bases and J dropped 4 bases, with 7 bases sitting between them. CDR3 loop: CASSPPTEYNEQFF. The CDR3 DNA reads TGTGCCAGCTCACCACCGACCGAGTACAATGAGCAGTTCTTC.

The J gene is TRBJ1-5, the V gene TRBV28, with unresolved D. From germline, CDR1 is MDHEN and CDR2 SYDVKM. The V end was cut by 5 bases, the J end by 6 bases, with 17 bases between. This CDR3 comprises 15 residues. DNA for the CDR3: TGTGCCAGCAGTGAAGACACCGATGCCTCTCAGCCCCAGCATTTT. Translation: CASSEDTDASQPQHF.

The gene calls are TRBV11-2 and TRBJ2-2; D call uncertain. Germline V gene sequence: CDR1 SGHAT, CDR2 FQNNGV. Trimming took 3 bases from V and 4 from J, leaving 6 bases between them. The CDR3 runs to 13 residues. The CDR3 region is CASSFLRTGELFF. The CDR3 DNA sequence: TGTGCCAGCAGCTTTTTGCGCACCGGGGAGCTGTTTTTT.

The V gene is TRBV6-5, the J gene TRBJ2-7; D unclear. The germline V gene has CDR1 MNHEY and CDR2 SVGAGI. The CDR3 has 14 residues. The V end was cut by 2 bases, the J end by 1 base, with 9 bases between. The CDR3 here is CASSYPGESYEQYF. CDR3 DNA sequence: TGTGCCAGCAGTTACCCCGGAGAATCCTACGAGCAGTACTTC.

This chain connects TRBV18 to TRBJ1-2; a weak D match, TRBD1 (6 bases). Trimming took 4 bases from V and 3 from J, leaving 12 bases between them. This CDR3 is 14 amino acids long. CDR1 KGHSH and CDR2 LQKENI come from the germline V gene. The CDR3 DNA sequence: TGTGCCAGCTCACGGCCAGGGGTGGACTATGGCTACACCTTC. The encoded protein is CASSRPGVDYGYTF.

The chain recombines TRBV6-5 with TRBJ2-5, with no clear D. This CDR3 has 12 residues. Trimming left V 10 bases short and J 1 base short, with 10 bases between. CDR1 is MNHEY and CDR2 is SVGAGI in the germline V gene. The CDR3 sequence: CAIGLVQETQYF. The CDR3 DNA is TGTGCCATCGGGTTGGTCCAAGAGACCCAGTACTTC.

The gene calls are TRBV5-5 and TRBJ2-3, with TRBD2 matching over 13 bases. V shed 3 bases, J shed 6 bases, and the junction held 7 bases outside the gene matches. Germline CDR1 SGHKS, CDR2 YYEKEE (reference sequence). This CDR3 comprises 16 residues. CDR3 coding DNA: TGTGCCAGCAGCTCGGGACTAGCGGGGATTTCTGATACGCAGTATTTT. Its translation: CASSSGLAGISDTQYF.

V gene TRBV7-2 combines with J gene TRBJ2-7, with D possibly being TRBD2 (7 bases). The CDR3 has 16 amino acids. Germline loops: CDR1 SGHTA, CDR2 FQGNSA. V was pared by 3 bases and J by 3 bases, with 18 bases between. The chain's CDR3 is CASSFPLWGGSYEQYF. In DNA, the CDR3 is TGTGCCAGCAGCTTCCCCTTGTGGGGGGGCAGCTACGAGCAGTACTTC.

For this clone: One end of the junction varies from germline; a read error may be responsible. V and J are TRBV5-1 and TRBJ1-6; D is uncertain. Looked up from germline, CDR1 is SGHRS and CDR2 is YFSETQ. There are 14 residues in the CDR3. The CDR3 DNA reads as TGCGCCAGCAGCGTGTACGGTTATAATTCGCCCCTCCACTTT. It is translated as CASSVYGYNSPLHF.

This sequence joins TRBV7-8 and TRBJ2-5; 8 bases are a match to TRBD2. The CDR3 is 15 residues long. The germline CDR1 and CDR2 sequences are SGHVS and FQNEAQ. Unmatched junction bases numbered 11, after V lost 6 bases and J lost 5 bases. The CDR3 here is CASREPSGPRETQYF. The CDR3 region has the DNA TGTGCCAGCAGAGAGCCTAGCGGGCCAAGGGAGACCCAGTACTTC.

DNA of the CDR3: TGCGCCAGCAGCCAAACCCCGGGGCCCTATGGCTACACCTTC. Amino acids: CASSQTPGPYGYTF. The rearrangement joins TRBV4-3 to TRBJ1-2; D is possibly TRBD1 (5 bases). The CDR3 extends over 14 amino acids. Trimming left V 2 bases short and J 4 bases short, with 11 bases between. Germline V gives CDR1 LGHNA, CDR2 YSLEER.

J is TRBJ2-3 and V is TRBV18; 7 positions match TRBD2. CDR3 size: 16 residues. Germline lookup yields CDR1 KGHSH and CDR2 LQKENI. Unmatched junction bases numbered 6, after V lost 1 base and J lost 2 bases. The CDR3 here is CASSPRLAETTDTQYF. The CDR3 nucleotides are TGTGCCAGCTCACCACGCCTAGCGGAGACCACAGATACGCAGTATTTT.

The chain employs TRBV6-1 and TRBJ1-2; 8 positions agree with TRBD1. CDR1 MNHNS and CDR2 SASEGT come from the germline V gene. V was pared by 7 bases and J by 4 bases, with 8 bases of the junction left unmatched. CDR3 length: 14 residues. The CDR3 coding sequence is TGTGCCAGCACCAGGACAGGGAGCAGCTATGGCTACACCTTC. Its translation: CASTRTGSSYGYTF.

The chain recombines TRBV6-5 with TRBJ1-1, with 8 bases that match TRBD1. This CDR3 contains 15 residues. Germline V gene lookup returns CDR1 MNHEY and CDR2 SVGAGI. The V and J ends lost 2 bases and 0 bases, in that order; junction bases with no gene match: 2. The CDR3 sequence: CASSYRDRMNTEAFF. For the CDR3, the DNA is TGTGCCAGCAGTTACCGGGACAGGATGAACACTGAAGCTTTCTTT.

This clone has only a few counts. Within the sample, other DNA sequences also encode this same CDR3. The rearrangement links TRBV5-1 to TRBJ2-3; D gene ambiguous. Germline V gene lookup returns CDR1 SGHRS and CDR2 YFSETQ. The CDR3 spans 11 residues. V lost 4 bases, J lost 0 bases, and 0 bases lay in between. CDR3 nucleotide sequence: TGCGCCAGCAGCAGCACAGATACGCAGTATTTT. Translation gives CASSSTDTQYF.

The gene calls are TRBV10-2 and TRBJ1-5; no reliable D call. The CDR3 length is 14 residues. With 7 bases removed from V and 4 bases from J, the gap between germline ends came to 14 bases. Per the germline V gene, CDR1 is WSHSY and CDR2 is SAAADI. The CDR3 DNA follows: TGCGCCAGCAATCCGGGGTATATTAATCAGCCCCAGCATTTT. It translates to CASNPGYINQPQHF.

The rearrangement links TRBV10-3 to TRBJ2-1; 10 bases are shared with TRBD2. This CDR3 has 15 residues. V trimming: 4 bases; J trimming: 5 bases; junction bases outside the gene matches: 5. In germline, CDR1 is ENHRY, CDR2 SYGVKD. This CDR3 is CAISVRLAGDNEQFF. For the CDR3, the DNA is TGTGCCATCAGTGTCCGGCTAGCGGGAGACAATGAGCAGTTCTTC.

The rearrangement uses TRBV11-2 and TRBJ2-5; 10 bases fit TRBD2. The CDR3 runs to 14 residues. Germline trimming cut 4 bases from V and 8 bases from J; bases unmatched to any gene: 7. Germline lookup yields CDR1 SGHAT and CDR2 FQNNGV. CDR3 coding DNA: TGTGCCAGCAGCTCCACTAGCGGGACCGGAACCCAGTACTTC. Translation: CASSSTSGTGTQYF.

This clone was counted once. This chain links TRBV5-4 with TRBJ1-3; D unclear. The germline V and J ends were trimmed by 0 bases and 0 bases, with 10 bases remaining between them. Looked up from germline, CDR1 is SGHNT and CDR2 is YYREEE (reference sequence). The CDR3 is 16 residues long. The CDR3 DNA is TGTGCCAGCAGCTTGGGTCGGACGGACTCTGGAAACACCATATATTTT. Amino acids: CASSLGRTDSGNTIYF.

The CDR3 region has the DNA TGTGCCAGCAGCACTACCGGGACAGAGAATCAGCCCCAGCATTTT. Its translation is CASSTTGTENQPQHF. This chain joins TRBV9 and TRBJ1-5; TRBD1 aligns across 7 bases. The CDR3 spans 15 residues. Germline CDR1 and CDR2: SGDLS and YYNGEE. Germline trimming cut 4 bases from V and 4 bases from J; bases unmatched to any gene: 8.

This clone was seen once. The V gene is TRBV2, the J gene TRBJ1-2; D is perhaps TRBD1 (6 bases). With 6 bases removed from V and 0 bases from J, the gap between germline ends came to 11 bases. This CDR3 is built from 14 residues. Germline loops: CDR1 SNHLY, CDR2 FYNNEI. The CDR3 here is CASRQDSANYGYTF. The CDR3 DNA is TGTGCCAGCAGGCAGGACAGTGCTAACTATGGCTACACCTTC.

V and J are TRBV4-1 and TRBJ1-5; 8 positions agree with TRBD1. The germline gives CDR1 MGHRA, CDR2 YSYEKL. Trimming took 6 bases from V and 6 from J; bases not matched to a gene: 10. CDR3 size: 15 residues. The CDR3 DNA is TGCGCCAGCAGGGAGGTTTCAGGGGGCGGTCAGCCCCAGCATTTT. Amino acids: CASREVSGGGQPQHF.

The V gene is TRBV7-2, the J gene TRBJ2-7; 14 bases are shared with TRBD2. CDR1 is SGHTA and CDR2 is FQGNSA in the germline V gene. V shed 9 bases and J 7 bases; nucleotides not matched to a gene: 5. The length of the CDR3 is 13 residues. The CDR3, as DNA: TGTGCCAGTCGACTAGCGGGAGGGCTAGAGCAGTACTTC. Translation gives CASRLAGGLEQYF.